This T cell receptor beta chain came from a study of blood T cell repertoires in COVID-19. J gave up 3 bases and V 7 bases, and 5 bases lay outside the gene matches. The CDR3 is 12 residues long. Looked up from germline, CDR1 is SQVTM and CDR2 is ANQGSEA. Clones were read by immunoSEQ multiplex PCR, and TCRdb kept only the in-frame ones, dropping some. The data contain 200,000 or so clones, roughly 90% of them seen just once; the ten biggest clones take up roughly 8.1%. Participants were placed into cohorts based on the clinical history they reported. The sequenced sample consisted of PBMCs or T cells enriched from blood (not recorded which). The chain carries TRBV29-1 and TRBJ2-7; 8 positions agree with TRBD1. The TCR originated in a woman aged 18 to 35 who had recovered from COVID-19. The CDR3: CSALTGDYEQYF. CDR3 DNA: TGCAGCGCTCTGACAGGGGACTACGAGCAGTACTTC.